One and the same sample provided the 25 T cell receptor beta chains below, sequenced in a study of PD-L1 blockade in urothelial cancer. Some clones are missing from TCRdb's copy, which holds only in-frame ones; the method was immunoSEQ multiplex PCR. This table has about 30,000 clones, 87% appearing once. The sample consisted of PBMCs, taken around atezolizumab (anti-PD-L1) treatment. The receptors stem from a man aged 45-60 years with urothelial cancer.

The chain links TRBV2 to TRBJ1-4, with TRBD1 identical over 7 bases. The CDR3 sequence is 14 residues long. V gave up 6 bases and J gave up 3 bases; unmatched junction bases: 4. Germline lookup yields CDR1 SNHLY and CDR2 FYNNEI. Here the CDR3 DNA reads TGTGCCAGCAGGGATACAGGGGCTAATGAAAAACTGTTTTTT. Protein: CASRDTGANEKLFF. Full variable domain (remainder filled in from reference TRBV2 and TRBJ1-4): EPEVTQTPSHQVTQMGQEVILRCVPISNHLYFYWYRQILGQKVEFLVSFYNNEISEKSEIFDDQFSVERPDGSNFTLKIRSTKLEDSAMYFCASRDTGANEKLFFGSGTQLSVL.

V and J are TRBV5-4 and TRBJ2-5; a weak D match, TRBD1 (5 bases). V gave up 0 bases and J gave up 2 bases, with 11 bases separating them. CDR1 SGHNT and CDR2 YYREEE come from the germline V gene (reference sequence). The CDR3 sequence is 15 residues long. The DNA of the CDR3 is TGTGCCAGCAGCTTGGATTACAGGCGACAAGAGACCCAGTACTTC. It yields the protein CASSLDYRRQETQYF.

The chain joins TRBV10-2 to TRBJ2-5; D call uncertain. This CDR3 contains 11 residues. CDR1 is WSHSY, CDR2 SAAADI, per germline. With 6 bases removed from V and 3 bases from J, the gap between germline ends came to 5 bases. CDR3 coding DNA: TGCGCCAGCAGAATAGAAGAGACCCAGTACTTC. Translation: CASRIEETQYF.

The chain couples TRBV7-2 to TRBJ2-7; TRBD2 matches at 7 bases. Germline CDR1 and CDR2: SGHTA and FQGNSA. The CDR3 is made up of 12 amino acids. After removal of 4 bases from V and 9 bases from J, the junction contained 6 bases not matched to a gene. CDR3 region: CASSSRTSLQYF. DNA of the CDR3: TGTGCCAGCAGCTCCCGGACTAGTTTGCAGTACTTC.

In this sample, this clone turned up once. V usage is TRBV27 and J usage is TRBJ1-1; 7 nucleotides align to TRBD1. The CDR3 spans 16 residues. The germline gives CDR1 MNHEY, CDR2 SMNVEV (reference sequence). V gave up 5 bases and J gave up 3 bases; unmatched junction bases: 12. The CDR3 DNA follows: TGTGCCAGCAGTCCCTATCAGGACAGGCATGACACTGAAGCTTTCTTT. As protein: CASSPYQDRHDTEAFF.

CDR3 residues: CASSSGTRIYEQYF. In nucleotides, the CDR3 is TGTGCCAGCTCATCCGGGACACGGATCTACGAGCAGTACTTC. V usage is TRBV18 and J usage is TRBJ2-7; D might be TRBD1 (6 bases). CDR1 and CDR2 from the germline V gene are KGHSH and LQKENI. The CDR3 length is 14 residues. Between the trimmed V and J ends, which lost 5 bases and 3 bases, there was a span of 14 bases.

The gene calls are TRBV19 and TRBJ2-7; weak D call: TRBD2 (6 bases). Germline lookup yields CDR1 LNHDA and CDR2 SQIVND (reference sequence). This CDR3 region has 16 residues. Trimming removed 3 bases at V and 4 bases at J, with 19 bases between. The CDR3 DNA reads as TGTGCCAGTAGTATGGGACTCCTTATCCGACGGTACGAGCAGTACTTC. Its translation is CASSMGLLIRRYEQYF.

The CDR3 region has the DNA TGTGCCAGCAGCCAAGAGTTTAGGGGGTACTACAATGAGCAGTTCTTC. Protein: CASSQEFRGYYNEQFF. The chain combines TRBV4-2 with TRBJ2-1; D is possibly TRBD1 (6 bases). V was clipped by 0 bases and J by 3 bases, with 12 bases between them. Germline V gives CDR1 LGHNA, CDR2 YNFKEQ. There are 16 residues in the CDR3.

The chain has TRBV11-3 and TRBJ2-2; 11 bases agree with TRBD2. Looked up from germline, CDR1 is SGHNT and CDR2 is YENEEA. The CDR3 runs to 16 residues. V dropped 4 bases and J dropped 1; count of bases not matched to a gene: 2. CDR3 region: CASSWGLAENTGELFF. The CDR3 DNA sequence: TGTGCCAGCAGCTGGGGACTAGCGGAGAACACCGGGGAGCTGTTTTTT.

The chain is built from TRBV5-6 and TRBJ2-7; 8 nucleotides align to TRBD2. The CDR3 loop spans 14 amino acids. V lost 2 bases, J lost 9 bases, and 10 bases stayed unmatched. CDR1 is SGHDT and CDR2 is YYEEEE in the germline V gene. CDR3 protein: CASSLAPREGVQYF. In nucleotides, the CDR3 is TGTGCCAGCAGCTTAGCACCTCGGGAGGGGGTGCAGTACTTC.

The CDR3 sequence is CASSQAPIKQGSGGYTF. CDR3 coding DNA: TGCGCCAGCAGCCAAGCACCCATAAAACAGGGTTCTGGTGGCTACACCTTC. The rearrangement links TRBV4-3 to TRBJ1-2, with a tentative D call TRBD1 (6 bases). V lost 1 base and J 7 bases, leaving 22 bases between the germline ends. Germline-derived CDR1 and CDR2 are LGHNA and YSLEER. This CDR3 contains 17 residues.

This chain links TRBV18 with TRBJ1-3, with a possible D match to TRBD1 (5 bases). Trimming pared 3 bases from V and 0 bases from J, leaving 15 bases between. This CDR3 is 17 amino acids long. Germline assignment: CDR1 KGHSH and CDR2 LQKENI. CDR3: CASSPLQADLSGNTIYF. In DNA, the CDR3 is TGTGCCAGCTCACCCTTACAGGCGGACCTCTCTGGAAACACCATATATTTT.

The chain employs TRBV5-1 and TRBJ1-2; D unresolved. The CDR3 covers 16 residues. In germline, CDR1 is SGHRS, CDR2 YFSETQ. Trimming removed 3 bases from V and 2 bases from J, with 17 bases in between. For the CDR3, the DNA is TGCGCCAGCAGCTGGGGTGACGGGGTAGGGAACTATGGCTACACCTTC. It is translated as CASSWGDGVGNYGYTF.

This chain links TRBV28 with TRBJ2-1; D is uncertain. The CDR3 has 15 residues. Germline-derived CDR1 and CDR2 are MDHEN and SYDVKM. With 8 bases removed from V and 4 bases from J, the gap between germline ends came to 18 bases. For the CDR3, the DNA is TGTGCCAGCCCCCCCCGAGGAGAACCTTACAATGAGCAGTTCTTC. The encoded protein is CASPPRGEPYNEQFF. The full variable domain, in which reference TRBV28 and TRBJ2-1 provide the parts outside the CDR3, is DVKVTQSSRYLVKRTGEKVFLECVQDMDHENMFWYRQDPGLGLRLIYFSYDVKMKEKGDIPEGYSVSREKKERFSLILESASTNQTSMYLCASPPRGEPYNEQFFGPGTRLTVL.

This chain's CDR3 is CASSLGRGLEKLFF. DNA of the CDR3: TGTGCCAGCAGTTTAGGTAGGGGGCTAGAAAAACTGTTTTTT. The chain couples TRBV28 to TRBJ1-4, with TRBD1 identical over 7 bases. Germline assignment: CDR1 MDHEN and CDR2 SYDVKM. This CDR3 has 14 residues. V shed 2 bases and J 8 bases; nucleotides not matched to a gene: 5.

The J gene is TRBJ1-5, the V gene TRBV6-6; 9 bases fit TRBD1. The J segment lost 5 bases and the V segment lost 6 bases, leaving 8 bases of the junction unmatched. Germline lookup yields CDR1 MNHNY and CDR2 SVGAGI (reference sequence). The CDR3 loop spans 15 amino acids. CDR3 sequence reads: CASRTETGGYQPQHF. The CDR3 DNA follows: TGTGCCAGCAGGACCGAGACAGGGGGTTATCAGCCCCAGCATTTT.

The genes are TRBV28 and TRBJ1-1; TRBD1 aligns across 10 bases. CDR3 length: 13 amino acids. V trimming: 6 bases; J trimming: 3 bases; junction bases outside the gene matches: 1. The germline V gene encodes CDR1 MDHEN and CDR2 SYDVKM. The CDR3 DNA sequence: TGTGCCAGCAGGGGGACAGGGGACACTGAAGCTTTCTTT. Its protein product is CASRGTGDTEAFF.

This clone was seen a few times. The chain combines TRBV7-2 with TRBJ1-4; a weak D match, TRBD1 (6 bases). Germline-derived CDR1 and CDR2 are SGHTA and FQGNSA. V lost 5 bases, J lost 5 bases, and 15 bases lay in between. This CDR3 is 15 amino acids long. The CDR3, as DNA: TGTGCCAGCAGCCTAAGGGGGACGGGGAATGAAAAACTGTTTTTT. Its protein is CASSLRGTGNEKLFF.

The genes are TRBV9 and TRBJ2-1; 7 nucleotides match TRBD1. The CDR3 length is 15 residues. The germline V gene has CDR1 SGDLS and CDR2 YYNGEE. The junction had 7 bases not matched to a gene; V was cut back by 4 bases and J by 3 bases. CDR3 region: CASSPSGGYYNEQFF. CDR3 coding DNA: TGTGCCAGCAGCCCCTCAGGGGGTTACTACAATGAGCAGTTCTTC.

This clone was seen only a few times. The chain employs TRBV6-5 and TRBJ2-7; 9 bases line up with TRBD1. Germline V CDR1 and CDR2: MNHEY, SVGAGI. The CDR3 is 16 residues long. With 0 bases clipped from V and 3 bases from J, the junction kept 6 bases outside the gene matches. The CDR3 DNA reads TGTGCCAGCAGTTACTCGAGAACAGGGGGCCTCTACGAGCAGTACTTC. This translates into CASSYSRTGGLYEQYF.

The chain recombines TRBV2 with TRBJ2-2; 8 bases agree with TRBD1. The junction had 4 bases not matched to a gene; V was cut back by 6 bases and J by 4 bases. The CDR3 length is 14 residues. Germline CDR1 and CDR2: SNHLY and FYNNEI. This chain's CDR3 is CASRGQAITGELFF. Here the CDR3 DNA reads TGTGCCAGCAGGGGACAGGCGATCACCGGGGAGCTGTTTTTT.

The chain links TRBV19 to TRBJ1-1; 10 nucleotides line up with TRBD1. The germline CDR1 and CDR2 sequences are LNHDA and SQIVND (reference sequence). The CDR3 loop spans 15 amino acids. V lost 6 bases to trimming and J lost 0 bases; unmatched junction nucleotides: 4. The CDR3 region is CASRGQGHMNTEAFF. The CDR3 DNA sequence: TGTGCCAGTAGGGGACAGGGGCACATGAACACTGAAGCTTTCTTT.

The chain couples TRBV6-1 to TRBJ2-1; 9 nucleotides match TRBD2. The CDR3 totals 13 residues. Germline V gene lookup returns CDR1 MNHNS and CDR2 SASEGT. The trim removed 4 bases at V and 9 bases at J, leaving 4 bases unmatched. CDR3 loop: CASSALAGAEQFF. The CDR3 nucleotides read TGTGCCAGCAGTGCATTAGCGGGAGCTGAGCAGTTCTTC.

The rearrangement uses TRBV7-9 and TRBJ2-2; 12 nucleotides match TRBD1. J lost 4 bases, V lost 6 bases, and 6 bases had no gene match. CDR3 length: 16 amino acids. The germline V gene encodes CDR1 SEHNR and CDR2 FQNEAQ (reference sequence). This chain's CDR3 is CASRPPGQGATGELFF. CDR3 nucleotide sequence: TGTGCCAGCAGACCTCCGGGACAGGGGGCCACCGGGGAGCTGTTTTTT.

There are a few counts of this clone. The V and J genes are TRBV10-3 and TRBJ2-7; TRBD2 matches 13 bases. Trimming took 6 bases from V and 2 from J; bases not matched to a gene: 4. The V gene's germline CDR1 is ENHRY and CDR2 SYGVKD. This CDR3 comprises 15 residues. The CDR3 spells CAIRGGLAGPYEQYF. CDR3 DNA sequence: TGTGCCATCAGGGGGGGACTAGCGGGACCCTACGAGCAGTACTTC.